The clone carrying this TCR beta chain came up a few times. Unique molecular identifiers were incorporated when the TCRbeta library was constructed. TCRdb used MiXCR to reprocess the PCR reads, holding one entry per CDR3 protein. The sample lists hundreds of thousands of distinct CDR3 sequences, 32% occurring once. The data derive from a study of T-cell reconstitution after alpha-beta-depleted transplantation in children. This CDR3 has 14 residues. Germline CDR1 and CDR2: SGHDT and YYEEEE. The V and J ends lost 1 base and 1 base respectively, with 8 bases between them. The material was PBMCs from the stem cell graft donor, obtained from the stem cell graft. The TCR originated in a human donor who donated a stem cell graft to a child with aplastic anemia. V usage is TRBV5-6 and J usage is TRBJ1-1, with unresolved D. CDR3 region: CASSLTAGNTEAFF. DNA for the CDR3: TGTGCCAGCAGCTTGACGGCAGGGAACACTGAAGCTTTCTTT.